This passage covers 10 T cell receptor beta chains from one sample sequenced in a study of cytomegalovirus exposure and HLA in healthy donors. Amplification used 60 Vbeta primers and 13 Jbeta primers. Using immunoSEQ multiplex PCR, the repertoire was profiled, and TCRdb retains in-frame clones only, with some absent. The data hold 130,000 to 150,000 clones, with 60% to 85% observed a single time. Sequencing was carried out using PBMCs. These receptor sequences come from a male donor in good health and CMV-seronegative.

This chain uses TRBV7-9 with TRBJ1-3, with D perhaps matching TRBD1 (5 bases). Per the germline V gene, CDR1 is SEHNR and CDR2 is FQNEAQ (reference sequence). The CDR3 loop spans 13 amino acids. Trimming shortened V by 5 bases and J by 4 bases, and 9 bases separated the two germline ends. The CDR3 DNA sequence: TGTGCCAGCAGCCGCCCAGGGGGAAACACCATATATTTT. Its translation: CASSRPGGNTIYF.

The table lists this clone with a few counts. The CDR3 sequence is CASSESRSGNTIYF. CDR3 DNA: TGTGCCAGCAGTGAATCCCGCTCTGGAAACACCATATATTTT. The chain joins TRBV25-1 to TRBJ1-3; no clear D. The germline V gene encodes CDR1 MGHDK and CDR2 SYGVNS. V lost 1 base, J lost 0 bases, and 4 bases lay in between. CDR3 size: 14 residues.

The genes are TRBV5-6 and TRBJ2-7, with a tentative D call TRBD1 (5 bases). The V end was cut by 2 bases, the J end by 6 bases, with 12 bases between. Germline assignment: CDR1 SGHDT and CDR2 YYEEEE. The CDR3 sequence is 13 residues long. CDR3 in DNA: TGTGCCAGCAGCTTTCCGCCAGGGCCCGAGCAGTACTTC. Encoded protein: CASSFPPGPEQYF.

The V gene is TRBV18, the J gene TRBJ2-2; 10 positions agree with TRBD1. Losses at the gene ends were 2 bases for V and 7 bases for J; bases not matched to a gene: 7. There are 16 residues in the CDR3. Germline CDR1 KGHSH, CDR2 LQKENI. CDR3 DNA: TGTGCCAGCTCACCAGGGACAGGGGTACTACACGGGGAGCTGTTTTTT. It yields the protein CASSPGTGVLHGELFF. Complete variable domain (other parts from reference TRBV18 and TRBJ2-2): NAGVMQNPRHLVRRRGQEARLRCSPMKGHSHVYWYRQLPEEGLKFMVYLQKENIIDESGMPKERFSAEFPKEGPSILRIQQVVRGDSAAYFCASSPGTGVLHGELFFGEGSRLTVL.

The chain has TRBV9 and TRBJ2-7; 9 bases match TRBD1. This CDR3 is 15 amino acids long. Germline values: CDR1 SGDLS, CDR2 YYNGEE. With 0 bases clipped from V and 5 bases from J, the junction kept 6 bases outside the gene matches. This CDR3 reads CASSVAGTGIDEQYF. The CDR3 DNA is TGTGCCAGCAGCGTAGCTGGGACAGGGATCGACGAGCAGTACTTC.

The chain carries TRBV19 and TRBJ1-5; perhaps TRBD1 as D (5 bases). From germline, CDR1 is LNHDA and CDR2 SQIVND (reference sequence). The CDR3 totals 14 residues. The ends were cut back, 6 bases at V and 0 bases at J, with 9 bases in the middle. CDR3 sequence: CASRVGVSNQPQHF. DNA for the CDR3: TGTGCCAGTAGAGTAGGGGTTAGCAATCAGCCCCAGCATTTT.

The genes are TRBV7-9 and TRBJ2-5, with D maybe TRBD2 (7 bases). This CDR3 contains 15 residues. Trimming took off 5 bases at V and 5 bases at J, with 18 bases between the two ends. CDR1 and CDR2 (germline): SEHNR, FQNEAQ (reference sequence). This CDR3 reads CASSTRLGRGETQYF. Written as DNA, the CDR3 is TGTGCCAGCAGCACCCGTCTGGGGAGGGGGGAGACCCAGTACTTC.

In its sample, this clone was seen once. The chain joins TRBV19 to TRBJ1-1; 9 bases match TRBD1. The J segment lost 0 bases and the V segment lost 3 bases, leaving 8 bases of the junction unmatched. CDR1 is LNHDA and CDR2 is SQIVND in the germline V gene (reference sequence). This CDR3 has 17 amino acids. The DNA for the CDR3 is TGTGCCAGTAGTATCTCCGGGACAGGGAAAATGAACACTGAAGCTTTCTTT. Amino acid sequence: CASSISGTGKMNTEAFF.

This clone appeared once. The V call is TRBV7-9, the J call TRBJ2-3; TRBD2 aligns across 8 bases. CDR1 is SEHNR and CDR2 is FQNEAQ in the germline V gene (reference sequence). The V gene end was trimmed by 0 bases and the J gene end by 2 bases; junction bases not matched to a gene: 4. This CDR3 has 16 residues. The CDR3 sequence: CASSLAAGGLTDTQYF. Here the CDR3 DNA reads TGTGCCAGCAGCTTAGCTGCGGGGGGACTCACAGATACGCAGTATTTT.

The CDR3 DNA sequence: TGTGCCAGCAGCGTGGACAGGGGCTCCTACAATGAGCAGTTCTTC. As protein: CASSVDRGSYNEQFF. The chain employs TRBV7-9 and TRBJ2-1; TRBD1 matches 9 bases. The CDR3 loop spans 15 amino acids. CDR1 is SEHNR and CDR2 is FQNEAQ in the germline V gene (reference sequence). With 5 bases clipped from V and 0 bases from J, the junction kept 2 bases outside the gene matches. Full variable domain (rest looked up from reference TRBV7-9 and TRBJ2-1): DTGVSQNPRHKITKRGQNVTFRCDPISEHNRLYWYRQTLGQGPEFLTYFQNEAQLEKSRLLSDRFSAERPKGSFSTLEIQRTEQGDSAMYLCASSVDRGSYNEQFFGPGTRLTVL.